Below, one T cell receptor (beta chain) is given with its context. This clonotype was picked up one time. Its antigen is unknown. Base quality data are lacking; no much larger clone is found one base away. A single read counts as weak evidence. This was a case-control study nested in a cohort of healthcare workers in London, UK, who had nasopharyngeal swab PCR tests and blood samples taken every week. Healthcare workers were recruited during the week of the UK lockdown, between 23 and 31 March 2020, and followed weekly for up to roughly 15 weeks. This record comes from a study of early T cells in non-severe SARS-CoV-2 infection (dated by TCRdb to about 2021). With respect to the entire study: Bulk RNA from unsorted whole blood was used for TCR sequencing, so alpha and beta chains could not be paired.

Between the V and J ends, shortened by 4 bases and 6 bases respectively, the junction contains 13 bases. Including cysteine and phenylalanine, the CDR3 has 14 amino acids. Of all the DNA, just the CDR3 is kept, 42 bases in frame from base 1. The germline V gene provides CDR1 SNHLY and CDR2 FYNNEI. The study at large found these results: VDJdb matching was skewed toward anti-spike CD8 responses, so virus-specific expansions were likely underestimated and private and CD4 specificities were missed.

The protocol used for the library was 5' RACE. TCRdb shows the sequencer as NextSeq 500. Unique molecular identifiers were attached to individual cDNA molecules in the TCR library protocol so that sequencing error and PCR bias could be corrected. TCR alpha and beta chains were both sequenced, and the abundances of alpha and beta sequences in each sample were closely correlated with each other. Turning to the authors' computational methods: Decombinator V4 was used to annotate the V gene, J gene and CDR3 of the TCR sequences. Expanded TCRs were defined as changing significantly between any two time points under a Poisson model with p below 0.0001. TCR abundances were normalised to the total number of TCRs sequenced per sample and expressed as counts per million. TRAV1-2 paired with TRAJ12, TRAJ20 or TRAJ33 defined MAIT TCRs, while TRAV10 paired with TRAJ18 defined iNKT TCRs. A search of VDJdb, accessed on 1 November 2021, was run for TCRs annotated to CMV, EBV and SARS-CoV-2, with TCRs annotated for multiple antigens excluded. Starting from the raw public reads, TCRdb applied fastp trimming at Q25, assembled clones with MiXCR and retained in-frame beta chains. Identical CDR3 proteins give one entry, which carries the most common genes and DNA. V and J calls and clone size were set by TCRdb, not the authors. Counted in this sample were around 70,000 distinct CDR3 sequences; roughly a sixth of them appeared once. The ten largest clones capture about 12% of the sample.

The rearrangement combines TRBV2 with TRBJ2-1; too little of a D gene remains to name it. Source material: whole blood. This clonotype was obtained from an adult who was a healthcare worker with PCR-confirmed SARS-CoV-2 infection or an uninfected control (not recorded which). This receptor has the CDR3 CASSGDETSNEQFF. The nucleotides are TGTGCCAGCAGTGGAGATGAGACCTCCAATGAGCAGTTCTTC.